This TCR beta chain was captured in a study of shared clonotypes between healthy human individuals. Study outcomes and limitations: The study sampled only blood, and tissue repertoires likely differ.

Each subset's genomic DNA was shared equally among a number of immunoSEQ plates. Libraries were prepared by immunoSEQ multiplex PCR; TCRdb keeps only in-frame clonotypes and omits some of them. The table has under 1 million clones, just over 95% seen once. The sample holds one count of this clone. What it binds is not known. Naive-designated CD8 cells lacked CD45RO, were positively enriched for CCR7, and omitted terminally differentiated effector memory CD45RA+ cells. The CDR3 consists of 16 residues. Trimming left V 0 bases short and J 6 bases short, with 18 bases between. CDR1 and CDR2 from the germline V gene are SGHRS and YFSETQ.

The TCR sequence derives from a man aged 25-40 years in good health. V usage is TRBV5-1 and J usage is TRBJ1-1, with D possibly being TRBD1 (5 bases). The source material was naive CD8+ T cells sorted from blood. As DNA, the CDR3 is TGCGCCAGCAGCTTGGAGGGGTTAGCGGGTGCCCCTGAAGCTTTCTTT. Translated, it gives CASSLEGLAGAPEAFF.